These 16 T cell receptor beta chains were all obtained from the same sample, sequenced in a study of blood T cell repertoires in COVID-19. Here immunoSEQ multiplex PCR was the method, and the copy in TCRdb shows in-frame clones only, minus some. This table holds 30,000 to 45,000 clones, about 89% found once. The sample taken for sequencing was peripheral blood. All receptors derive from a human donor in a cohort sampled during active COVID-19.

CDR3 amino acids: CASSPLRDMGTEAFF. The DNA of the CDR3 is TGTGCCAGTAGTCCCCTTAGGGACATGGGAACTGAAGCTTTCTTT. The V call is TRBV19, the J call TRBJ1-1; D perhaps matches TRBD1 (6 bases). The CDR3 spans 15 residues. From germline, CDR1 is LNHDA and CDR2 SQIVND (reference sequence). With 5 bases removed from V and 5 bases from J, the gap between germline ends came to 18 bases.

The J gene is TRBJ1-1, the V gene TRBV13; D possibly corresponds to TRBD1 (5 bases). The CDR3 is 15 amino acids. Germline V gives CDR1 PRHDT, CDR2 FYEKMQ (reference sequence). Trimming pared 5 bases from V and 1 base from J, leaving 14 bases between. CDR3 DNA sequence: TGTGCCAGCAGCCCCCCGGGACTGACGAACACTGAAGCTTTCTTT. Protein product: CASSPPGLTNTEAFF.

This clone occurred once. This sequence joins TRBV25-1 and TRBJ2-5; D is ambiguous. The V end lost 5 bases, the J end lost 1 base, and 8 bases lay between the germline ends. The CDR3 length is 13 residues. Germline loops: CDR1 MGHDK, CDR2 SYGVNS. Here the CDR3 reads CASSPGSQETQYF. As DNA, the CDR3 is TGTGCCAGCAGTCCCGGGTCCCAAGAGACCCAGTACTTC.

The rearrangement uses TRBV3-1 (or the pseudogene TRBV3-2) and TRBJ2-1; 9 positions agree with TRBD2. The CDR3 has 16 residues. CDR1 is LGHDT and CDR2 is YNNKEL in the germline V gene (reference sequence). After removal of 1 base from V and 4 bases from J, the junction contained 5 bases not matched to a gene. CDR3 coding DNA: TGTGCCAGCAGCCAAGGAGCGGGAGGTGGGTACAATGAGCAGTTCTTC. Translating it yields CASSQGAGGGYNEQFF.

The rearrangement links TRBV10-2 to TRBJ2-3; 8 positions match TRBD2. The germline CDR1 and CDR2 sequences are WSHSY and SAAADI. The CDR3 has 16 amino acids. With 0 bases clipped from V and 4 bases from J, the junction kept 6 bases outside the gene matches. CDR3 sequence (DNA): TGCGCCAGCAGTGAGTCACGGGGGGGACCCCCAGATACGCAGTATTTT. Its translation: CASSESRGGPPDTQYF.

V usage is TRBV29-1 and J usage is TRBJ1-4; 10 bases fit TRBD1. Germline V gives CDR1 SQVTM, CDR2 ANQGSEA. The CDR3 contains 16 residues. After removal of 6 bases from V and 7 bases from J, the junction contained 14 bases not matched to a gene. The CDR3 sequence is CSVQTGGAMGGEKLFF. CDR3 DNA: TGCAGCGTGCAGACAGGGGGCGCGATGGGTGGTGAAAAACTGTTTTTT.

The chain joins TRBV20-1 to TRBJ2-7; D is unclear. V lost 2 bases and J lost 6, with 8 bases in between. Germline CDR1 and CDR2: DFQATT and SNEGSKA (reference sequence). CDR3 length: 11 residues. This CDR3 reads CSARQSGEQYF. CDR3 DNA sequence: TGCAGTGCTAGACAGTCAGGCGAGCAGTACTTC.

This chain uses TRBV5-1 with TRBJ1-1; D is unclear. The CDR3 runs to 11 residues. Germline CDR1 reads SGHRS; CDR2 reads YFSETQ. V was cut by 6 bases and J by 4 bases, with 7 bases left in between. The CDR3 is CASTGGTEAFF. CDR3 DNA sequence: TGCGCCAGCACGGGAGGCACTGAAGCTTTCTTT. The variable domain in full, with the rest retrieved from reference TRBV5-1 and TRBJ1-1, is KAGVTQTPRYLIKTRGQQVTLSCSPISGHRSVSWYQQTPGQGLQFLFEYFSETQRNKGNFPGRFSGRQFSNSRSEMNVSTLELGDSALYLCASTGGTEAFFGQGTRLTVV.

CDR3: CSVENSLQGYEQFF. The CDR3 DNA follows: TGCAGCGTTGAGAACAGTCTGCAGGGTTATGAGCAGTTCTTC. The chain carries TRBV29-1 and TRBJ2-1, with D possibly matching TRBD1 (5 bases). The CDR3 extends over 14 amino acids. Germline V gives CDR1 SQVTM, CDR2 ANQGSEA. V was trimmed by 3 bases and J by 8 bases, leaving 17 bases between them.

This clone appeared once. The CDR3 nucleotides read TGTGCCAGCAGTTACTTGGACAGGGGCCTTTACTCTGGGGCCAACGTCCTGACTTTC. It encodes CASSYLDRGLYSGANVLTF. V is TRBV6-2 or TRBV6-3 and J is TRBJ2-6, with 9 bases fitting TRBD1. The length of the CDR3 is 19 residues. In germline, CDR1 is MNHEY, CDR2 SVGEGT. V gave up 1 base and J gave up 0 bases; unmatched junction bases: 7.

V is TRBV4-3 and J is TRBJ2-3, with a weak D call TRBD1 (5 bases). This CDR3 has 16 residues. The V end was cut by 0 bases, the J end by 2 bases, with 12 bases between. Germline V lookup: CDR1 LGHNA, CDR2 YSLEER. This CDR3 reads CASSQEYRGLTDTQYF. The CDR3 DNA reads TGCGCCAGCAGCCAAGAGTATAGGGGCCTCACAGATACGCAGTATTTT.

This clone has just a few counts. The rearrangement joins TRBV6-5 to TRBJ2-7; D perhaps matches TRBD1 (6 bases). Per germline, CDR1 MNHEY and CDR2 SVGAGI. Trimming pared 6 bases from V and 0 bases from J, leaving 12 bases between. The CDR3 is made up of 14 amino acids. DNA of the CDR3: TGTGCCAGCAGCTGGGGGCAGGGCTCCTACGAGCAGTACTTC. Amino acid sequence: CASSWGQGSYEQYF.

This chain connects TRBV19 to TRBJ1-2, with D maybe TRBD1 (5 bases). Germline CDR1 is LNHDA and CDR2 is SQIVND (reference sequence). V shed 6 bases and J shed 8 bases, with 13 bases lying between them. CDR3 length equals 12 residues. CDR3: CASSPGQLGYTF. The CDR3, as DNA: TGTGCCAGTAGCCCTGGACAACTGGGCTACACCTTC.

The chain couples TRBV2 to TRBJ1-5, with TRBD1 matching 7 bases. The CDR3 runs to 14 residues. Trimming removed 4 bases from V and 5 bases from J; junction bases left unmatched: 5. Germline assignment: CDR1 SNHLY and CDR2 FYNNEI. The chain's CDR3 is CASSGGQWDQPQHF. CDR3 bases: TGTGCCAGCAGTGGGGGACAGTGGGATCAGCCCCAGCATTTT.

For the CDR3, the DNA is TGTGCCAGCAGCCTACAGGGGGCAGCTTTAGATGAGCAGTTCTTC. This sequence encodes CASSLQGAALDEQFF. The J gene is TRBJ2-1, the V gene TRBV6-4; 9 nucleotides align to TRBD1. The CDR3 has 15 residues. Losses at the gene ends were 6 bases for V and 8 bases for J; bases not matched to a gene: 11. Germline-derived CDR1 and CDR2 are MRHNA and SNTAGT.

The chain joins TRBV9 to TRBJ2-1; TRBD2 aligns across 11 bases. The CDR3 consists of 15 residues. Germline-derived CDR1 and CDR2 are SGDLS and YYNGEE. V dropped 3 bases and J dropped 5; count of bases not matched to a gene: 4. This chain's CDR3 is CASSALAGGNNEQFF. As DNA, the CDR3 is TGTGCCAGCAGCGCATTAGCGGGAGGGAACAATGAGCAGTTCTTC.